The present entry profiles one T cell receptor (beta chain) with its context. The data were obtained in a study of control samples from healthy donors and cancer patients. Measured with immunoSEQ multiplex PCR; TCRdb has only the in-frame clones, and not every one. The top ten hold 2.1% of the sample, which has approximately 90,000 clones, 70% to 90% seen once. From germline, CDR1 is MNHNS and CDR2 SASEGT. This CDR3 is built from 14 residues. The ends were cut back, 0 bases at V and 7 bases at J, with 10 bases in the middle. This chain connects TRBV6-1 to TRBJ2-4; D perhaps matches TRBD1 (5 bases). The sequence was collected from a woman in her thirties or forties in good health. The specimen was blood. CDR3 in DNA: TGTGCCAGCAGTGAAGCGGGTTACAGGAACATTCAGTACTTC. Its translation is CASSEAGYRNIQYF.